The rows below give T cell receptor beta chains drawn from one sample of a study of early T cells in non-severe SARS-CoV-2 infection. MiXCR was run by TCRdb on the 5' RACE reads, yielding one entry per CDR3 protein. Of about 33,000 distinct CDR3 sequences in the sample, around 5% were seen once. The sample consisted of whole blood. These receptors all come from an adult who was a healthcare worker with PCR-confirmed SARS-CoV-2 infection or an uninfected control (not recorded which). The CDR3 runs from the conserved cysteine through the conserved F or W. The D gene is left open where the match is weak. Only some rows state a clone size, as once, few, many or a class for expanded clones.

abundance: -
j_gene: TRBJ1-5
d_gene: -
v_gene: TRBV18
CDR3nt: TGTGCCAGCTCACTCCGACGGGAGTATCAGCCCCAGCATTTT
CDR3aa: CASSLRREYQPQHF

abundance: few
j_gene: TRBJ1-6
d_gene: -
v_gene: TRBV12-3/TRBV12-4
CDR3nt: TGTGCCAGCAGACAGGGAGGGGATAATTCACCCCTCCACTTT
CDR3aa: CASRQGGDNSPLHF

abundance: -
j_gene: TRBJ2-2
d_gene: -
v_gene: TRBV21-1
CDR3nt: TGTGCCAGCAGCAAATTGCGGAGCCATCAAACCAACACCGGGGAGCTGTTTTTT
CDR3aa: CASSKLRSHQTNTGELFF

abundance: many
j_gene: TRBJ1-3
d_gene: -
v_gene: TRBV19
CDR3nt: TGTGCCAGTAAAAACAGGGCCTCCCTCTCTGGAAACACCATATATTTT
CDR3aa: CASKNRASLSGNTIYF

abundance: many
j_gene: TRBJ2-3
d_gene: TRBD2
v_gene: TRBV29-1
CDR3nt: TGCAGCGTTTGGCGGGGGAACACAGATACGCAGTATTTT
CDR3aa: CSVWRGNTDTQYF

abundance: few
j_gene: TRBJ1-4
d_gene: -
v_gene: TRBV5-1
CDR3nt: TGCGCCAGCAGCTTGGTCCCGGGAGGGGAGGAAAAACTGTTTTTT
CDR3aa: CASSLVPGGEEKLFF

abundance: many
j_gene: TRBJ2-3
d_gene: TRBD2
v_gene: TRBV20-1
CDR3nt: TGCAGTGCCTCGATAGCGGGGGGGATCACAGATACGCAGTATTTT
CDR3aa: CSASIAGGITDTQYF

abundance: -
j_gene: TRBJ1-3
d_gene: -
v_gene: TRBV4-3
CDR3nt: TGCGCCAGCAGCTCTCGAGGGGGTATCGGAAACACCATATATTTT
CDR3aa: CASSSRGGIGNTIYF

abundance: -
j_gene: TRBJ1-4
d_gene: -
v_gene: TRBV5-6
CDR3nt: TGTGCCAGCAGCTCTCCGGGCCCGACCTATAATGAAAAACTGTTTTTT
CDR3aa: CASSSPGPTYNEKLFF

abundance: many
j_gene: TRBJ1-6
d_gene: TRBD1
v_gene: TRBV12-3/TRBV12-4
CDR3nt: TGTGCCAGCAGTCCGGGACAGGGGAACTCACCCCTCCACTTT
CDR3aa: CASSPGQGNSPLHF

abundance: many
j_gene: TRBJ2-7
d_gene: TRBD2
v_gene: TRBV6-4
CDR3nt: TGTGCCAGCAGTGCCCTACCCTTCCGACTAGCGCCCTACGAGCAGTACTTC
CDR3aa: CASSALPFRLAPYEQYF

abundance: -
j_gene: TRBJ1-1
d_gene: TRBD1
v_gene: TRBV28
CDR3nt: TGTGCCAGCAGTTCCCTCGGGACAGGGGGCGGGACTGAAGCTTTCTTT
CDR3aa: CASSSLGTGGGTEAFF

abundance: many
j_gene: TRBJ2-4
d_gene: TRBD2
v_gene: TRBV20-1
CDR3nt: TGCAGTCTACTGGAGAGCGGGGTAGCCAAAAACATTCAGTACTTC
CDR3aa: CSLLESGVAKNIQYF

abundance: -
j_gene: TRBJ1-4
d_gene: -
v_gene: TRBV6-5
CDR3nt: TGTGCCAGCAGTTACGCCTCAGGGAAATTTAGTGAAAAACTGTTTTTT
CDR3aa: CASSYASGKFSEKLFF

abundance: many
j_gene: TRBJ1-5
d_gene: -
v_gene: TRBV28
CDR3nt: TGTGCCAGCAGTTTTGGCAATCAGCCCCAGCATTTT
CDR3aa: CASSFGNQPQHF

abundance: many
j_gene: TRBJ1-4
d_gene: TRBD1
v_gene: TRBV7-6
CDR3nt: TGTGCCAGCAGCTTACAGGGGGGGAGTGAAAAACTGTTTTTT
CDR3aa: CASSLQGGSEKLFF

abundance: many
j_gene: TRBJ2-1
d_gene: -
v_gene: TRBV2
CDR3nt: TGTGCCAGCAGTGACCAGGGTTGGGATGAGCAGTTCTTC
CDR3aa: CASSDQGWDEQFF

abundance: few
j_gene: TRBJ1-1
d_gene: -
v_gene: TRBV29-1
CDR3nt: TGCAGCGTTGAAGTGGGGTTTACTGAAGCTTTCTTT
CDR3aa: CSVEVGFTEAFF

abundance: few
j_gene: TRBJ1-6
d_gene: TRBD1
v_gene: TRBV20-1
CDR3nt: TGCAGTGCTAGAGATAGGGGGGACAGGGGAAGGATTTGGAATTCACCCCTCCACTTT
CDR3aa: CSARDRGDRGRIWNSPLHF

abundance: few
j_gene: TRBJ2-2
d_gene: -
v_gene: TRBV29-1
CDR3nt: TGCAGCGCCAAAGCAGCCCGGGACACCGGGGAGCTGTTTTTT
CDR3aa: CSAKAARDTGELFF

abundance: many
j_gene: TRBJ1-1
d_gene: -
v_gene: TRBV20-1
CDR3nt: TGCAGTGCTAGTGGGGACACAATGAACACTGAAGCTTTCTTT
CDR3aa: CSASGDTMNTEAFF

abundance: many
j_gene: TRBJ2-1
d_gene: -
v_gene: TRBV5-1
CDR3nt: TGCGCCAGCAGCCCACGACTCGGGTACAATGAGCAGTTCTTC
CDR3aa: CASSPRLGYNEQFF

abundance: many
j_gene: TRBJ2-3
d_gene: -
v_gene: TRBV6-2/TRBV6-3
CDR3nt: TGTGCCAGCAGTTACAGTCCAGATACGCAGTATTTT
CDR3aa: CASSYSPDTQYF

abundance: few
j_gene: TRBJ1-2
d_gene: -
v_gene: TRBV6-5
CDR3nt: TGTGCCAGCAGTTACGGGTCAGGCTATGGCTACACCTTC
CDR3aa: CASSYGSGYGYTF

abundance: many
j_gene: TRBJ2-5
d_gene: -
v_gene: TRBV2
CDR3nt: TGTGCCAGCCATAAGAATATAGAGACCCAGTACTTC
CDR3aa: CASHKNIETQYF

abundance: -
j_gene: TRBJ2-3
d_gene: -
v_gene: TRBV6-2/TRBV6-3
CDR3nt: TGTGCCAGCAGTTATTGGGACCCAAGGTTAACAGATACGCAGTATTTT
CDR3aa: CASSYWDPRLTDTQYF

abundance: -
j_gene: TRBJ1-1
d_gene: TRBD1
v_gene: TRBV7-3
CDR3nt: TGTGCCAGCAGCAATACAGGGGGAACAAACACTGAAGCTTTCTTT
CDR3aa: CASSNTGGTNTEAFF

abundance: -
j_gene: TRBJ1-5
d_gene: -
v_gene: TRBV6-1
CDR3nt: TGTGCCAGCAGTGAACGCTTCGACCAGCCCCAGCATTTT
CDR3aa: CASSERFDQPQHF

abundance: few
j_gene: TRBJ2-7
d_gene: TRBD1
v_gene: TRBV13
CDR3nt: TGTGCCAGCAGCTTAGGGCAGGGGGTGCACAGCGATTCCTACGAGCAGTACTTC
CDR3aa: CASSLGQGVHSDSYEQYF

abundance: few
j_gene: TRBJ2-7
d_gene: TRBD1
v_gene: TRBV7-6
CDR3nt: TGTGCCAGCAGGAAATCCCCGGGACAGGGTTACGAGCAGTACTTC
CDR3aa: CASRKSPGQGYEQYF

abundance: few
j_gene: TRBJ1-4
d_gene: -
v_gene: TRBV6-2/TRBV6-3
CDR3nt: TGTGCCAGCAGACCGGGACGGCAATCAACTAATGAAAAACTGTTTTTT
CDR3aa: CASRPGRQSTNEKLFF

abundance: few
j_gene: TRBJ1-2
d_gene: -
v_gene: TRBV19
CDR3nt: TGTGCCAGTAGTATCAGGGAGGTCAACTATGGCTACACCTTC
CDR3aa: CASSIREVNYGYTF